This T cell receptor (beta chain) was captured in a study of OX40 agonist ivuxolimab in advanced cancers. Study outcomes and limitations: Normalized T-cell clonal expansion was also low in some nonresponders.

The assay was immunoSEQ multiplex PCR, and TCRdb's table has in-frame clones only and misses some. The sample has about 35,000 clones, around four fifths seen once. Details on this clone: The antigen is not known.

Germline CDR1 GTSNPN, CDR2 SVGIG (reference sequence). V was clipped by 2 bases and J by 0 bases, with 7 bases between them. The CDR3 is made up of 13 amino acids. This sequence was found in an adult with an advanced solid tumor such as melanoma, head and neck, liver or kidney cancer. The material was CD4+ or CD8+ T cells sorted from blood, obtained in a trial of the OX40 agonist ivuxolimab. This chain uses TRBV30 with TRBJ2-5; weak D call: TRBD2 (5 bases). The CDR3 spells CAWSSGNQETQYF. In DNA form, the CDR3 reads TGTGCCTGGAGTTCGGGGAACCAAGAGACCCAGTACTTC.